This section outlines one T cell receptor (beta chain) sequence together with its context. Its specificity is unknown. The data were produced by immunoSEQ multiplex PCR, yet TCRdb's version contains in-frame clones alone and is incomplete. This sample carries 25,000 to 35,000 clones, approximately 79% of them seen once, and the ten largest clones take roughly 6.8%. The data stem from a study of T cells in narcolepsy. V trimming: 4 bases; J trimming: 3 bases; junction bases outside the gene matches: 10. CDR1 SGDLS and CDR2 YYNGEE come from the germline V gene. This CDR3 is built from 15 residues. Broader study findings: Autoreactive clonotypes reportedly recurred in blood of same and different patients, not controls. HCRT-specific and TRIB2-specific autoreactive clonotypes appeared among same-patient CSF and blood CD4+ clonotypes.

The chain joins TRBV9 to TRBJ2-7; 7 nucleotides align to TRBD2. Sequences were obtained from memory (CD45RA-) CD4+ T cells from blood. The clonotype originates from a human donor in good health. In DNA, the CDR3 is TGTGCCAGCAGCCCGGGCATGGGGAGGGACTACGAGCAGTACTTC. It yields the protein CASSPGMGRDYEQYF. The full variable domain, completed using reference TRBV9 and TRBJ2-7, is DSGVTQTPKHLITATGQRVTLRCSPRSGDLSVYWYQQSLDQGLQFLIQYYNGEERAKGNILERFSAQQFPDLHSELNLSSLELGDSALYFCASSPGMGRDYEQYFGPGTRLTVT.